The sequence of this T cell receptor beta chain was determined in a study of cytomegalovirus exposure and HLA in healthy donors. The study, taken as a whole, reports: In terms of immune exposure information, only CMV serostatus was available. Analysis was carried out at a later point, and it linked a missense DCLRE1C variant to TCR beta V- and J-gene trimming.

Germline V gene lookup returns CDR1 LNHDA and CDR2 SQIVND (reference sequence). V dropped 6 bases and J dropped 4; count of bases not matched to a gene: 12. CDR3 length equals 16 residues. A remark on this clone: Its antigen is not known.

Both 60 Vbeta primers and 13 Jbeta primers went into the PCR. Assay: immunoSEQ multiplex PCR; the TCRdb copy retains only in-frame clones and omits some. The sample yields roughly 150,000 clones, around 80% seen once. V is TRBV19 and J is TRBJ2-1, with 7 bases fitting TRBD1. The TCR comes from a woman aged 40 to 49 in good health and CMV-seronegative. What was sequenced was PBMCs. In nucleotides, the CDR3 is TGTGCCAGTAGGCGGAGACAGGGAGTCTCTTACAATGAGCAGTTCTTC. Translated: CASRRRQGVSYNEQFF.